This T cell receptor beta chain was sequenced for a study of blood T cell repertoires in COVID-19. Study as a whole: The samples span acute and convalescent COVID-19 from the United States, Italy and Spain. T cells, B-cell-depleted T cells, or PBMCs provided the cDNA or gDNA that served as material.

Original processing methods: Reference gene primer amplification gave estimated nucleated cell counts. TCRdb's table, derived via immunoSEQ multiplex PCR, lists solely in-frame clones and lacks some. From that table come the V and J calls and clone size; the DNA was used to work out D and trimming. The sample records 140,000 or so clones, about 89% being singletons. Germline V gives CDR1 SGDLS, CDR2 YYNGEE. The CDR3 extends over 17 amino acids. With 0 bases clipped from V and 7 bases from J, the junction kept 6 bases outside the gene matches. The receptor was derived from a man over 45 who had recovered from COVID-19. V gene TRBV9 combines with J gene TRBJ2-1; 14 bases map to TRBD2. Sequencing was done on a sample of peripheral blood. CDR3 nucleotides: TGTGCCAGCAGCGTAGTCGGGACTAGCGGGGGAGGAAATGAGCAGTTCTTC. It yields the protein CASSVVGTSGGGNEQFF.